The present T cell receptor beta chain was sequenced within a study of CD8 T cells in Susac syndrome. It was with random hexamers that roughly 0.45 to 1 ug RNA was reverse transcribed. One entry per CDR3 protein results from TCRdb running MiXCR on the immunoSEQ multiplex PCR reads. The sample has 69,000 or so distinct CDR3 sequences, roughly 94% seen once. Per germline, CDR1 MDHEN and CDR2 SYDVKM. CDR3 size: 13 residues. J was trimmed by 4 bases and V by 6 bases; bases with no gene match: 3. The chain combines TRBV28 with TRBJ1-5, with TRBD1 identical over 7 bases. Sample: CD8+ T cells from PBMCs. This receptor was identified in a human donor in good health. The chain's CDR3 is CASRQGRNQPQHF. CDR3 nucleotides: TGTGCCAGCAGACAGGGGAGAAATCAGCCCCAGCATTTT. Complete variable domain (other parts from reference TRBV28 and TRBJ1-5): DVKVTQSSRYLVKRTGEKVFLECVQDMDHENMFWYRQDPGLGLRLIYFSYDVKMKEKGDIPEGYSVSREKKERFSLILESASTNQTSMYLCASRQGRNQPQHFGDGTRLSIL.